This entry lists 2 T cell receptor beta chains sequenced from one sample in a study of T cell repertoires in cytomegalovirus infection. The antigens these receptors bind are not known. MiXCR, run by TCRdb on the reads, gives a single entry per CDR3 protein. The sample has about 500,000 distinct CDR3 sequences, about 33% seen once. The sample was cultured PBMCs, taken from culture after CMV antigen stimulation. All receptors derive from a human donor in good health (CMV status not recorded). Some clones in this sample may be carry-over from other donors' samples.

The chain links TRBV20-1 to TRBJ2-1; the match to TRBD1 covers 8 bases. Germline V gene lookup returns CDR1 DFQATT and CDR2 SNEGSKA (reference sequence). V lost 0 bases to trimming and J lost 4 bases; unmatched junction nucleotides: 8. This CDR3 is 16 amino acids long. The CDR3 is CSAREIGQGLYNEQFF. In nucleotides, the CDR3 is TGCAGTGCTAGAGAGATCGGACAGGGCCTTTACAATGAGCAGTTCTTC.

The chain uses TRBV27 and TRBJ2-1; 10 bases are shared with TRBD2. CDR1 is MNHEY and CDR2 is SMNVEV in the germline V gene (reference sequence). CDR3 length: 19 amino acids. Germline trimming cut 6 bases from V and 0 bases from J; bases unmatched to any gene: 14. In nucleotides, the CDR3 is TGTGCCAGCAGGGAGGACACTTCTAGCGGGAGTGGCTCCTACAATGAGCAGTTCTTC. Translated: CASREDTSSGSGSYNEQFF.